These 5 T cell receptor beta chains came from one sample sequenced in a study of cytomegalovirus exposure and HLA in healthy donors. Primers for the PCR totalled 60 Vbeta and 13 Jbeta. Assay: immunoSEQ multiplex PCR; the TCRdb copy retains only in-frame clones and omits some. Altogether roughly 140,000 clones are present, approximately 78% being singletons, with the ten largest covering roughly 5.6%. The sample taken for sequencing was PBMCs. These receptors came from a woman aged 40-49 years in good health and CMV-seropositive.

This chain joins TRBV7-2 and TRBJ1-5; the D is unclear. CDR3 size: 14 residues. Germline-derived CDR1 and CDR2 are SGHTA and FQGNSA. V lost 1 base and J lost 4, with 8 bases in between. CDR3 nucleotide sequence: TGTGCCAGCAGCTTAGGTGGCGGGAATCAGCCCCAGCATTTT. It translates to CASSLGGGNQPQHF.

CDR3 nucleotide sequence: TGTGCCAGTACCCCTATAGCGGGAGGCAGCACAGATACGCAGTATTTT. Translation gives CASTPIAGGSTDTQYF. V usage is TRBV19 and J usage is TRBJ2-3; 10 positions agree with TRBD2. The ends lost 7 bases at V and 0 bases at J; junction bases unmatched: 7. The CDR3 is 16 amino acids. Germline values: CDR1 LNHDA, CDR2 SQIVND (reference sequence).

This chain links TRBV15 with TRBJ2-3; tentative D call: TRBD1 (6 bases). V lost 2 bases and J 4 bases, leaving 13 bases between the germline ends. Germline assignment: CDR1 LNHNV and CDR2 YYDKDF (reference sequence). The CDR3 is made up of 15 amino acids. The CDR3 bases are TGTGCCACCAGCAGACGACAGGCGTCCTCAGATACGCAGTATTTT. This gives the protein CATSRRQASSDTQYF. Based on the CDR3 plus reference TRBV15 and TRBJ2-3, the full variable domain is DAMVIQNPRYQVTQFGKPVTLSCSQTLNHNVMYWYQQKSSQAPKLLFHYYDKDFNNEADTPDNFQSRRPNTSFCFLDIRSPGLGDTAMYLCATSRRQASSDTQYFGPGTRLTVL.

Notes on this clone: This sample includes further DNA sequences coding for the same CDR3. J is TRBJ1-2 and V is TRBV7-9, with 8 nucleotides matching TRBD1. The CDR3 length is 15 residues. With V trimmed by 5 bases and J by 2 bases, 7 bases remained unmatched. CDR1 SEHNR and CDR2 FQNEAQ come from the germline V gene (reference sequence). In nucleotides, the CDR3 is TGTGCCAGCAGCCTTGGACAGGGAGTCAACTATGGCTACACCTTC. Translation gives CASSLGQGVNYGYTF.

The CDR3 protein is CASSLNRDSLPGYTF. The CDR3 coding sequence is TGTGCCAGCAGCTTGAACCGGGACAGCCTGCCTGGCTACACCTTC. The chain has TRBV7-9 and TRBJ1-2; TRBD1 aligns across 7 bases. V was clipped by 3 bases and J by 7 bases; unmatched bases: 11. This CDR3 is 15 amino acids long. Per the germline V gene, CDR1 is SEHNR and CDR2 is FQNEAQ (reference sequence). Full variable domain (missing parts from reference TRBV7-9 and TRBJ1-2): DTGVSQNPRHKITKRGQNVTFRCDPISEHNRLYWYRQTLGQGPEFLTYFQNEAQLEKSRLLSDRFSAERPKGSFSTLEIQRTEQGDSAMYLCASSLNRDSLPGYTFGSGTRLTVV.